Shown below are 25 T cell receptor beta chains from a single sample sequenced in a study of blood T cell repertoires in COVID-19 (dated by TCRdb to the early 2020s). The method was the immunoSEQ multiplex PCR assay. In its TCRdb copy, this immuneACCESS table keeps in-frame sequences only and misses some clones. Where compared with another copy, unresolved V genes explain less than half of these, and the others have no known cause. The sample data list roughly 200,000 clones, and roughly 90% of these were observed just once. The ten most abundant clones make up under 2% of the sample. The sequenced sample consisted of peripheral blood. Every receptor here comes from a man younger than 30 with active or convalescent COVID-19.

The chain couples TRBV7-9 to TRBJ2-1, with D perhaps TRBD2 (6 bases). The germline V gene has CDR1 SEHNR and CDR2 FQNEAQ (reference sequence). This CDR3 comprises 16 residues. The germline V and J ends were trimmed by 9 bases and 0 bases, with 18 bases remaining between them. The CDR3 is CASQGAGTYSYNEQFF. DNA for the CDR3: TGTGCCAGTCAAGGGGCGGGAACATACTCCTACAATGAGCAGTTCTTC.

V is TRBV6-1 and J is TRBJ2-1, with 14 bases identical to TRBD2. The germline CDR1 and CDR2 sequences are MNHNS and SASEGT. The trim removed 4 bases at V and 13 bases at J, leaving 12 bases unmatched. The CDR3 totals 16 residues. The CDR3 DNA sequence: TGTGCCAGCAGTGCCCAACGGACTAGCGGGGGGCCGGTCCAGTTCTTC. Its protein product is CASSAQRTSGGPVQFF.

This clone was detected only a few times. This chain links TRBV30 with TRBJ1-6; D uncertain. The V and J ends lost 5 bases and 8 bases respectively, with 13 bases between them. CDR1 is GTSNPN and CDR2 is SVGIG in the germline V gene (reference sequence). The CDR3 consists of 13 residues. For the CDR3, the DNA is TGTGCCTGGGGCGTACGGGTGGATTCACCCCTCCACTTT. This gives the protein CAWGVRVDSPLHF.

This clone has a handful of counts. The chain employs TRBV5-4 and TRBJ1-2; maybe TRBD1 (6 bases). Germline V gene data show CDR1 as SGHNT and CDR2 as YYREEE (reference sequence). The germline V and J ends were trimmed by 0 bases and 4 bases, with 7 bases remaining between them. The CDR3 has 13 amino acids. The CDR3, as DNA: TGTGCCAGCAGCTTGGACAGGGTCTATGGCTACACCTTC. Protein: CASSLDRVYGYTF.

The chain carries TRBV19 and TRBJ1-1; D is perhaps TRBD1 (5 bases). The CDR3 spans 15 residues. The germline V gene has CDR1 LNHDA and CDR2 SQIVND (reference sequence). Trimming pared 5 bases from V and 5 bases from J, leaving 18 bases between. CDR3 coding DNA: TGTGCCAGTAGTCCCCGGGGGGACCTTGGGACTGAAGCTTTCTTT. It yields the protein CASSPRGDLGTEAFF.

This chain links TRBV25-1 with TRBJ1-5, with D possibly matching TRBD1 (6 bases). This CDR3 contains 14 residues. The V end lost 6 bases, the J end lost 7 bases, and 16 bases lay between the germline ends. Germline values: CDR1 MGHDK, CDR2 SYGVNS. CDR3 sequence reads: CASSKGRGDQPQHF. The CDR3, as DNA: TGTGCCAGCAGCAAAGGGAGGGGGGACCAGCCCCAGCATTTT.

The chain recombines TRBV4-1 with TRBJ2-7; 10 nucleotides line up with TRBD1. This CDR3 has 14 residues. V dropped 4 bases and J dropped 3; count of bases not matched to a gene: 3. Germline V gene sequence: CDR1 MGHRA, CDR2 YSYEKL. The CDR3 bases are TGCGCCAGCAGCCTGGGACAGGGGAACTACGAGCAGTACTTC. Amino acids: CASSLGQGNYEQYF.

The V call is TRBV6-5, the J call TRBJ1-1, with 7 nucleotides matching TRBD1. Germline lookup yields CDR1 MNHEY and CDR2 SVGAGI. With V trimmed by 11 bases and J by 1 base, 7 bases remained unmatched. This CDR3 spans 13 amino acids. The CDR3 here is CAAQGQPNTEAFF. Here the CDR3 DNA reads TGTGCCGCCCAGGGACAGCCGAACACTGAAGCTTTCTTT.

The chain uses TRBV9 and TRBJ1-1, with D perhaps TRBD1 (6 bases). Germline V lookup: CDR1 SGDLS, CDR2 YYNGEE. Trimming removed 2 bases at V and 4 bases at J, with 12 bases between. The CDR3 contains 14 residues. In DNA, the CDR3 is TGTGCCAGCAGCGTTGGACAGTGGGGCACTGAAGCTTTCTTT. This encodes CASSVGQWGTEAFF.

The chain employs TRBV12-5 and TRBJ2-4, with 8 nucleotides matching TRBD1. The V and J ends lost 1 base and 4 bases, in that order; junction bases with no gene match: 3. The CDR3 runs 15 residues. The germline gives CDR1 LGHNT, CDR2 FRNRAP. This chain's CDR3 is CASGLGRTGKNIQYF. CDR3 nucleotide sequence: TGTGCTAGTGGTTTGGGACGGACAGGGAAAAACATTCAGTACTTC.

In DNA form, the CDR3 reads TGTGCCAGCTCAGATGGTCAGGGCAATGAAAAACTGTTTTTT. It codes for CASSDGQGNEKLFF. The rearrangement uses TRBV18 and TRBJ1-4; a weak D match, TRBD1 (5 bases). The CDR3 contains 14 residues. V gave up 5 bases and J gave up 5 bases, with 12 bases separating them. Germline V gene lookup returns CDR1 KGHSH and CDR2 LQKENI.

This sequence joins TRBV5-1 and TRBJ1-3, with D perhaps matching TRBD1 (6 bases). Looked up from germline, CDR1 is SGHRS and CDR2 is YFSETQ. The CDR3 sequence is 15 residues long. The ends were cut back, 0 bases at V and 5 bases at J, with 12 bases in the middle. Here the CDR3 DNA reads TGCGCCAGCAGCTTGGCAACAGGGTCGAGAAACACCATATATTTT. The encoded protein is CASSLATGSRNTIYF.

The chain combines TRBV19 with TRBJ2-1, with 8 bases lining up with TRBD2. Trimming removed 4 bases from V and 7 bases from J; junction bases left unmatched: 12. CDR1 is LNHDA and CDR2 is SQIVND in the germline V gene (reference sequence). CDR3 length: 16 residues. CDR3 bases: TGTGCCAGTAGTACGACCTCGGCGGGGGGAGGGAATGAGCAGTTCTTC. It yields the protein CASSTTSAGGGNEQFF. Using reference TRBV19 and TRBJ2-1 for the parts outside the CDR3, the full variable domain is DGGITQSPKYLFRKEGQNVTLSCEQNLNHDAMYWYRQDPGQGLRLIYYSQIVNDFQKGDIAEGYSVSREKKESFPLTVTSAQKNPTAFYLCASSTTSAGGGNEQFFGPGTRLTVL.

This chain uses TRBV7-9 with TRBJ2-7; TRBD2 matches 11 bases. The CDR3 length is 15 residues. The V gene end was trimmed by 3 bases and the J gene end by 2 bases; junction bases not matched to a gene: 3. Germline V gene data show CDR1 as SEHNR and CDR2 as FQNEAQ (reference sequence). CDR3 protein: CASSFSGRAPYEQYF. DNA of the CDR3: TGTGCCAGCAGCTTTAGCGGGAGGGCCCCCTACGAGCAGTACTTC.

The V and J genes are TRBV4-1 and TRBJ1-5; D possibly corresponds to TRBD1 (5 bases). The ends were cut back, 2 bases at V and 3 bases at J, with 17 bases in the middle. This CDR3 has 17 amino acids. Germline lookup yields CDR1 MGHRA and CDR2 YSYEKL. The CDR3 nucleotides are TGCGCCAGCAGCCAAAAATGGACAAACCCAGACAATCAGCCCCAGCATTTT. Translation: CASSQKWTNPDNQPQHF.

The chain uses TRBV12-5 and TRBJ2-3, with 16 nucleotides matching TRBD2. J gave up 3 bases and V 6 bases, and 24 bases lay outside the gene matches. Germline loops: CDR1 LGHNT, CDR2 FRNRAP. The CDR3 extends over 23 amino acids. The CDR3 reads CASGNPTSTGTSGRALVTDTQYF. The CDR3 DNA sequence: TGTGCTAGTGGCAATCCTACTTCCACCGGGACTAGCGGGAGGGCCTTGGTTACAGATACGCAGTATTTT.

This clone was seen a single time. J is TRBJ2-5 and V is TRBV5-1; tentatively, D is TRBD2 (6 bases). The germline CDR1 and CDR2 sequences are SGHRS and YFSETQ. CDR3 length: 15 residues. With 4 bases removed from V and 5 bases from J, the gap between germline ends came to 18 bases. The CDR3 protein is CASSPNRGSGETQYF. DNA for the CDR3: TGCGCCAGCAGCCCTAACCGAGGGAGCGGGGAGACCCAGTACTTC.

The chain employs TRBV6-5 and TRBJ1-3; D ambiguous. Germline CDR1 reads MNHEY; CDR2 reads SVGAGI. The CDR3 has 14 amino acids. V was clipped by 6 bases and J by 1 base, with 10 bases between them. CDR3 coding DNA: TGTGCCAGCAGCCTGGACTTATCTGGAAACACCATATATTTT. It codes for CASSLDLSGNTIYF.

This rearrangement joins TRBV7-9 to TRBJ1-2; tentative D call: TRBD1 (5 bases). V shed 5 bases and J shed 7 bases, with 23 bases lying between them. Germline V lookup: CDR1 SEHNR, CDR2 FQNEAQ (reference sequence). This CDR3 contains 16 residues. The CDR3 reads CASSRTKNLGGSGYTF. CDR3 in DNA: TGTGCCAGCAGCCGTACCAAGAATCTGGGGGGAAGTGGCTACACCTTC.

In its sample, this clone was seen once. This rearrangement joins TRBV4-1 to TRBJ2-3, with TRBD1 as a possible D gene (5 bases). This CDR3 contains 16 residues. Germline V CDR1 and CDR2: MGHRA, YSYEKL. Trimming took 0 bases from V and 1 from J, leaving 11 bases between them. DNA of the CDR3: TGCGCCAGCAGCCAAGATCGGCAGGGCGGCACAGATACGCAGTATTTT. Protein: CASSQDRQGGTDTQYF.

The chain employs TRBV5-6 and TRBJ2-2, with a weak D call TRBD1 (6 bases). There are 18 residues in the CDR3. Trimming took off 4 bases at V and 6 bases at J, with 25 bases between the two ends. Germline V gene lookup returns CDR1 SGHDT and CDR2 YYEEEE. In nucleotides, the CDR3 is TGTGCCAGCAGCCAAAATAAAATACAGGGTTTAGTATCCGGGGAGCTGTTTTTT. Protein: CASSQNKIQGLVSGELFF. The complete variable domain, with remaining parts taken from reference TRBV5-6 and TRBJ2-2, reads DAGVTQSPTHLIKTRGQQVTLRCSPKSGHDTVSWYQQALGQGPQFIFQYYEEEERQRGNFPDRFSGHQFPNYSSELNVNALLLGDSALYLCASSQNKIQGLVSGELFFGEGSRLTVL.

The CDR3 nucleotides are TGTGCCAGCAGCAAAGAGGGACAGGATCATATCTACTATGGCTACACCTTC. Translating gives CASSKEGQDHIYYGYTF. The J gene is TRBJ1-2, the V gene TRBV21-1; the table's D call, TRBD1, has no DNA check behind it. TRBV21-1 is a recognized pseudogene. The CDR3 runs 17 residues.

CDR3 DNA sequence: TGTGCCAGCAGCTTGGGACAGGGAAATTCGCCCTACGAGCAGTACTTC. Protein product: CASSLGQGNSPYEQYF. The rearrangement links TRBV5-4 to TRBJ2-7; 7 bases align to TRBD1. CDR1 SGHNT and CDR2 YYREEE come from the germline V gene (reference sequence). The CDR3 runs 16 residues. V dropped 0 bases and J dropped 2; count of bases not matched to a gene: 8.

J is TRBJ1-6 and V is TRBV5-4; D unresolved. This CDR3 comprises 15 residues. V was clipped by 3 bases and J by 2 bases, with 9 bases between them. Germline CDR1 and CDR2: SGHNT and YYREEE (reference sequence). CDR3 sequence: CASSSSGTYNSPLHF. The CDR3 nucleotides read TGTGCCAGCAGCTCGTCAGGCACCTATAATTCACCCCTCCACTTT.

The chain links TRBV7-9 to TRBJ1-4; D remains unclear. The CDR3 length is 15 residues. Germline CDR1 SEHNR, CDR2 FQNEAQ (reference sequence). Trimming took off 4 bases at V and 0 bases at J, with 9 bases between the two ends. Here the CDR3 DNA reads TGTGCCAGCAGCTCAAGTGGAGCAACTAATGAAAAACTGTTTTTT. Its translation is CASSSSGATNEKLFF.